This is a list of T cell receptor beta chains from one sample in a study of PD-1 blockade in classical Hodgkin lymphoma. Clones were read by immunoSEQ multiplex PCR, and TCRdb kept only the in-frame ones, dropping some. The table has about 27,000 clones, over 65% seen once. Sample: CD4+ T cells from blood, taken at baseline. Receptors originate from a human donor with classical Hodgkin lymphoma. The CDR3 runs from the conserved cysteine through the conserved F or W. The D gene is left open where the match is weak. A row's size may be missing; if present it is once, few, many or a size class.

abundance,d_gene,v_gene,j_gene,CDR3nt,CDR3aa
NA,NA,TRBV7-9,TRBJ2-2,TGTGCCAGCAGCTTGGGTAACATAGACACCGGGGAGCTGTTTTTT,CASSLGNIDTGELFF
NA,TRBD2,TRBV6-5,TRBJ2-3,TGTGCCAGCAGGACGGGGGGTTGGGCAGATACGCAGTATTTT,CASRTGGWADTQYF
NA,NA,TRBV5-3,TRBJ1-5,TGTGCCAGAAGCTTGGGACAGTTTCCGCCTTATAGCAATCAGCCCCAGCATTTT,CARSLGQFPPYSNQPQHF
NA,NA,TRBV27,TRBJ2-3,TGTGCCAGCAGTCCCCGACGAGATACGCAGTATTTT,CASSPRRDTQYF
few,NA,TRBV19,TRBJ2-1,TGTGCCAGTAGTATAGTTCCAGGTATCTCCTACAATGAGCAGTTCTTC,CASSIVPGISYNEQFF
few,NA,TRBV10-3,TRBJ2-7,TGTGCCATCAGTGCATCGGCAGAGGACGAGCAGTACTTC,CAISASAEDEQYF
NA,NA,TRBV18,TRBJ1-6,TGTGCCAGCTCACTTTCAGCGTTTAACTATAATTCACCCCTCCACTTT,CASSLSAFNYNSPLHF
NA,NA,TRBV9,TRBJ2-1,TGTGCCAGCAGCGTAGAATACGCGTCCGTTAGCTCCTACAATGAGCAGTTCTTC,CASSVEYASVSSYNEQFF
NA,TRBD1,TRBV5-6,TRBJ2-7,TGTGCCAGCAGCTGGACAGGTTACTCCTACGAGCAGTACTTC,CASSWTGYSYEQYF
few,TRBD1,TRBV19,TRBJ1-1,TGTGCCAGTACCCACGGTGGGACAGGGTTTTTCGGTTTCTTT,CASTHGGTGFFGFF
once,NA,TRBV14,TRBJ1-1,TGTGCCAGCAGCCAAGGGTGGGGCTACACTGAAGCTTTCTTT,CASSQGWGYTEAFF
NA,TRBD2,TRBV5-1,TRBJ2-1,TGCGCCAGCAGCTTGGTACTAGCGGGGGGCGGTGAGCAGTTCTTC,CASSLVLAGGGEQFF
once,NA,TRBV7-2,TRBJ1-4,TGTGCCAGCAGCCTACGTCAGGGTTGGGTCCCTAATGAAAAACTGTTTTTT,CASSLRQGWVPNEKLFF
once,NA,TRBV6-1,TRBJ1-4,TGTGCCAGCAGTGAAGCATCAGGGTATGAAAAACTGTTTTTT,CASSEASGYEKLFF
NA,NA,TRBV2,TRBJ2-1,TGTGCCAGCATACGGGATGAGCAGTTCTTC,CASIRDEQFF
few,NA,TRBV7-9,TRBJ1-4,TGTGCCAGCAGCTTAGGGGCAGGGCAAAAGGAAAAACTGTTTTTT,CASSLGAGQKEKLFF
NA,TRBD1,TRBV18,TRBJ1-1,TGTGCCAGCTCACCAGACAGGGAGACTGAAGCTTTCTTT,CASSPDRETEAFF
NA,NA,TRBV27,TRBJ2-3,TGTGCCAGCAGTCACGAGGTTACAGATACGCAGTATTTT,CASSHEVTDTQYF
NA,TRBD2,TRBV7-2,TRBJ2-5,TGTGCCAGCAGCTTATGGTCGGGCGGGGGAGAAGAGACCCAGTACTTC,CASSLWSGGGEETQYF
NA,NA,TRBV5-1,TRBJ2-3,TGCGCCAGCAGCTCGATGACAGGCCAAAGCACAGATACGCAGTATTTT,CASSSMTGQSTDTQYF
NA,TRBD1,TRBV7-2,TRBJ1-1,TGTGCCAGCAGCTCTACCCGAAGACAGGGATCCACTGAAGCTTTCTTT,CASSSTRRQGSTEAFF
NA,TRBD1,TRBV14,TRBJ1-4,TGTGCCAGCAGCCATACCAGGGGGCTGGGTGAAAAACTGTTTTTT,CASSHTRGLGEKLFF
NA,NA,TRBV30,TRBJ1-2,TGTGCCTGGAGCGCGGGGGTGGTTTCCCGTGGCTACACCTTC,CAWSAGVVSRGYTF
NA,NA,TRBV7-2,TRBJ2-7,TGTGCCAGCAGCTCGACCGGGACGGCCTCCTACGAGCAGTACTTC,CASSSTGTASYEQYF
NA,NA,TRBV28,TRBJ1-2,TGTGCCAGCAGTTTGGGAGGGGTTGGCTACACCTTC,CASSLGGVGYTF
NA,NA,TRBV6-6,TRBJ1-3,TGTGCCAGCAGTTACGGGGAATACGGAAACACCATATATTTT,CASSYGEYGNTIYF
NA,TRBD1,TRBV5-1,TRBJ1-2,TGCGCCAGCAGCCAACAAGGGACAGGGGTCTATGGCTACACCTTC,CASSQQGTGVYGYTF
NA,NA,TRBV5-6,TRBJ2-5,TGTGCCAGCAGCAGCGGGACACAAGAGACCCAGTACTTC,CASSSGTQETQYF
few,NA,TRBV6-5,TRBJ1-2,TGTGCCAGCAGTTCCCCGGGGGCGCGAGACTATGGCTACACCTTC,CASSSPGARDYGYTF
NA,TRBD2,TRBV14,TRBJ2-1,TGTGCCAGCAGCTTCCGACTAGCAGTTTACTACAATGAGCAGTTCTTC,CASSFRLAVYYNEQFF
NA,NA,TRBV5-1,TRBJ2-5,TGCGCCAGCAGCTTGGTAGCAGGGGAGGGGGAGACCCAGTACTTC,CASSLVAGEGETQYF
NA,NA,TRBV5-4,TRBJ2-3,TGTGCCAGCAGCTTGGGGGGACCAGTTACAGATACGCAGTATTTT,CASSLGGPVTDTQYF
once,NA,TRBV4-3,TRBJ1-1,TGCGCCAGCAGCGGGCAGGTCCAGACTGAAGCTTTCTTT,CASSGQVQTEAFF
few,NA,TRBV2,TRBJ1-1,TGTGCCAGCAGTGAAGCCTGGCAGGGGTGGACTGAAGCTTTCTTT,CASSEAWQGWTEAFF
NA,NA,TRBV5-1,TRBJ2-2,TGCGCCAGCAGCTTGGGCGGAGGGGGCACCGGGGAGCTGTTTTTT,CASSLGGGGTGELFF
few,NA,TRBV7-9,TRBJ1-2,TGTGCCAGCAGCTTGGTGGGTGATAACAATGGCTACACCTTC,CASSLVGDNNGYTF
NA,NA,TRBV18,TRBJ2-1,TGTGCCAGCTCACCAGTCAATGAGCAGTTCTTC,CASSPVNEQFF
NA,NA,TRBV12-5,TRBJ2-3,TGTGCTAGTGCCCTCACAGATACGCAGTATTTT,CASALTDTQYF
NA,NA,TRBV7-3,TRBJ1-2,TGTGCCAGCAGCTTAGGGGGAGCTAACTATGGCTACACCTTC,CASSLGGANYGYTF
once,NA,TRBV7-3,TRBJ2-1,TGTGCCAGCAGCCTTTTAAGGTCCGGGACTGAGCAGTTCTTC,CASSLLRSGTEQFF
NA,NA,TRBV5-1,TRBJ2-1,TGCGCCAGCAGCTTGAAAGGGTTTAACTCCTACAATGAGCAGTTCTTC,CASSLKGFNSYNEQFF
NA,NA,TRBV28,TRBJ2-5,TGTGCCAGCACCCAGGGGAGTGAGGAGACCCAGTACTTC,CASTQGSEETQYF
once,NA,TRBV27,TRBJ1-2,TGTGCCAGCAGTTTATCTAAGGGGCCGGGGGCCGTTGGCTACACCTTC,CASSLSKGPGAVGYTF
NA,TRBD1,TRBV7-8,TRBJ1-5,TGTGCCAGCAGGGGACAGGGCCGCTATAGCAATCAGCCCCAGCATTTT,CASRGQGRYSNQPQHF
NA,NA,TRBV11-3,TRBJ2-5,TGTGCCAGCAGCCACCCCGGGACGCAAGAGACCCAGTACTTC,CASSHPGTQETQYF
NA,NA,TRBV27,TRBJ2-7,TGTGCCAGCTTTAATCCCTTAAAGCTCTACGAGCAGTACTTC,CASFNPLKLYEQYF
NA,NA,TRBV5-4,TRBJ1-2,TGTGCCAGCAGCTCCACCAAGGGGATCTATGGCTACACCTTC,CASSSTKGIYGYTF
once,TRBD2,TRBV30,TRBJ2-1,TGTGCCTGGTCATGGGGCGGGGGGTGGAATGAGCAGTTCTTC,CAWSWGGGWNEQFF
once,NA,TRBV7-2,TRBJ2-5,TGTGCCAGCAGCTTACAAGAGACCCTTTGGGAGACCCAGTACTTC,CASSLQETLWETQYF
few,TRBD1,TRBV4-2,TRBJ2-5,TGTGCCAGCAGCCAACCACAGGGGGCAGAGACCCAGTACTTC,CASSQPQGAETQYF
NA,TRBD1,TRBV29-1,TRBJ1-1,TGCAGCGTTGGCGTGACAGGGGCGAACACTGAAGCTTTCTTT,CSVGVTGANTEAFF